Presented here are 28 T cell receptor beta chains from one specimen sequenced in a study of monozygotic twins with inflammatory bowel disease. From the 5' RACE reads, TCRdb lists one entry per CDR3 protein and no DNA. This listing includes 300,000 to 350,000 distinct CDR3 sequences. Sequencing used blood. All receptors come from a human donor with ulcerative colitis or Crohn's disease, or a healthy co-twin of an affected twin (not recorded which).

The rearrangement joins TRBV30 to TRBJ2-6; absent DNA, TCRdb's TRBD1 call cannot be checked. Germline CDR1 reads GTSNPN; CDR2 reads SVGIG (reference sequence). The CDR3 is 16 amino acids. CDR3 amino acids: CARTAGADPGANVLTF.

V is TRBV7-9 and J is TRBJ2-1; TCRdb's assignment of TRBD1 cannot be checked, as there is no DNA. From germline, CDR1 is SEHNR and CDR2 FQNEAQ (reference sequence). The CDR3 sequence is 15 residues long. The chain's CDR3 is CASSSDYRDSYEQFF.

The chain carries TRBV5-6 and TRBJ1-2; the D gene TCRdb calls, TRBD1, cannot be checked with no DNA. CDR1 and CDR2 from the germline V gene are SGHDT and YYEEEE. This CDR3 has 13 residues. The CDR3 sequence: CASSSTPTGGYTF.

The CDR3 sequence: CASSYKGDAGNIQYF. The gene calls are TRBV6-5 and TRBJ2-4; TCRdb's D call of TRBD1 is untestable without DNA. The CDR3 is 15 residues long. The germline V gene has CDR1 MNHEY and CDR2 SVGAGI.

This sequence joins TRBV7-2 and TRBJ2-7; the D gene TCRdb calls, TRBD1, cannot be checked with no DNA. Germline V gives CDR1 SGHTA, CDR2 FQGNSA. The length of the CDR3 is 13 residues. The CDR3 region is CASSRDRGWEQYF.

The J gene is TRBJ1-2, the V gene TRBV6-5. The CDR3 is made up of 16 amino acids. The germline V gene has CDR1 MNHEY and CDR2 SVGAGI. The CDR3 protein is CASSYHELGGLYGYTF.

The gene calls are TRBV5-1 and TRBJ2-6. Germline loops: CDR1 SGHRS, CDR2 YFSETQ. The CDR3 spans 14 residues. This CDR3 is CASSETAGANVLTF. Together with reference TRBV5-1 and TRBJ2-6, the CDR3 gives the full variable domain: KAGVTQTPRYLIKTRGQQVTLSCSPISGHRSVSWYQQTPGQGLQFLFEYFSETQRNKGNFPGRFSGRQFSNSRSEMNVSTLELGDSALYLCASSETAGANVLTFGAGSRLTVL.

CDR3 sequence: CASSSGTDIYEQYF. The chain couples TRBV6-1 to TRBJ2-7; TCRdb indicates TRBD1, and absent DNA this call remains unverified. The CDR3 sequence is 14 residues long. Looked up from germline, CDR1 is MNHNS and CDR2 is SASEGT.

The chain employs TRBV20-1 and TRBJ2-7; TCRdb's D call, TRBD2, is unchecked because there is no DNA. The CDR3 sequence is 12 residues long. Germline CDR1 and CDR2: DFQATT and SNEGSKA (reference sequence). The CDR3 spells CSASPASYEQYF.

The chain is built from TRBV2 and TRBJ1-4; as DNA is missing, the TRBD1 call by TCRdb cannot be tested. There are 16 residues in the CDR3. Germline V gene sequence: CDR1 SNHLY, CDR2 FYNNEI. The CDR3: CASSPGQTTTNEKLFF.

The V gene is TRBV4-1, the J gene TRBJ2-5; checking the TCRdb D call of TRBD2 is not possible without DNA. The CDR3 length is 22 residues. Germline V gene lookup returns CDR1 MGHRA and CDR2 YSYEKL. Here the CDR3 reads CASSQEVEPSGRRKSHQETQYF.

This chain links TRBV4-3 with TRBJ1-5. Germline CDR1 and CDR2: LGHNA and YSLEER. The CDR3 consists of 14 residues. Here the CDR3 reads CASSQELDGRTQHF.

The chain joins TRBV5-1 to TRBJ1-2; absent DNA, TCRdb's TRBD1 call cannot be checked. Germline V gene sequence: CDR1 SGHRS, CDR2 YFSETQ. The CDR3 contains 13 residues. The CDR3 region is CASSQTGFYGYTF.

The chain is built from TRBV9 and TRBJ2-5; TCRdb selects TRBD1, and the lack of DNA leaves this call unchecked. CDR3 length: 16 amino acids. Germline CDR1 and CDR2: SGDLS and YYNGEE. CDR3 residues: CASSPPLTGYRETQYF.

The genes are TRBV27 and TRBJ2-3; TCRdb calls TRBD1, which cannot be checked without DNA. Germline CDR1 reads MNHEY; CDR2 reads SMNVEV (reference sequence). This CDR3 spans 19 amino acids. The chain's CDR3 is CASSPRGQGVTRSTDTQYF.

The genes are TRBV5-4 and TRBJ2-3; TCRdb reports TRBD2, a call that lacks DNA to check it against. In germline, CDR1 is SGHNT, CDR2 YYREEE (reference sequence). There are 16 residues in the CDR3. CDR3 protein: CASSRGVVGVTDTQYF.

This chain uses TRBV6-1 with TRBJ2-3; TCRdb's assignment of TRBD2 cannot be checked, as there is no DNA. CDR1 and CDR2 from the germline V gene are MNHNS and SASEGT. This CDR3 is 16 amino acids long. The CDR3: CASSSGTSGYTDTQYF.

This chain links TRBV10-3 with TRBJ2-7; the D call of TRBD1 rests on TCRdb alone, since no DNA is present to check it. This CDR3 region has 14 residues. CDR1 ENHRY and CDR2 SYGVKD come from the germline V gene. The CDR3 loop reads CAIKVDRGDYEQYF.

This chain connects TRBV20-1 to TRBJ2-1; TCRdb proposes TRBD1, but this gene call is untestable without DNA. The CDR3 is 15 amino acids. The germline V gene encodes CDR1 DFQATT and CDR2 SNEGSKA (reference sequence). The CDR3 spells CSARDRGTGGHEQFF.

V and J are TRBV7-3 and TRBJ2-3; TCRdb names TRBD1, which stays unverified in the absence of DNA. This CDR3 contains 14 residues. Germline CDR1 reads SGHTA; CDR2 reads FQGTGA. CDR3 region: CASSLGVGGDTQYF.

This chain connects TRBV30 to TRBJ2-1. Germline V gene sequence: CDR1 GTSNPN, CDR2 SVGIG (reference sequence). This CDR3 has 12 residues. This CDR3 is CAWMGIYNEQFF.

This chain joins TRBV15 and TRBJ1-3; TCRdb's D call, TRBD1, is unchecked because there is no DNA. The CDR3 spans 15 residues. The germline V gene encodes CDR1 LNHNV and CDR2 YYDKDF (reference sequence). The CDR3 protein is CATSRDPGAGNTIYF.

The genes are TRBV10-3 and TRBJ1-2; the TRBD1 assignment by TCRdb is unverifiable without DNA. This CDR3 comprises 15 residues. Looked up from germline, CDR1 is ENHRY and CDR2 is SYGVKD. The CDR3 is CAISEAGQGRNGYTF.

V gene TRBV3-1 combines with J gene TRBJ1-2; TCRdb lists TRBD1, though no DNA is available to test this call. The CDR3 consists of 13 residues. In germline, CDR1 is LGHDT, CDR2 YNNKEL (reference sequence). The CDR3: CASSQGKPGGYTF.

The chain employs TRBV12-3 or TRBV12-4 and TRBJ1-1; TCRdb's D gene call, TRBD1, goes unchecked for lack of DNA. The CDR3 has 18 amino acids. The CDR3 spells CASSTIGFPLNMNTEAFF.

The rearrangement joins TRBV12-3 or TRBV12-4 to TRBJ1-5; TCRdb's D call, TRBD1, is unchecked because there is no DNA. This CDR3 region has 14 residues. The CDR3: CASSWGTGDQPQHF.

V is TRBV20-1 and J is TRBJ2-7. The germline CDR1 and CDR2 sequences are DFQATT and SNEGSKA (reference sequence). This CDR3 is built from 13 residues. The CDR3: CSAREGTTYEQYF.

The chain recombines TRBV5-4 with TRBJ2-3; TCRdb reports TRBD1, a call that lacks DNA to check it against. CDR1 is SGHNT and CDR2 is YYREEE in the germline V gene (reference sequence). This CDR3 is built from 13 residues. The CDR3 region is CASSLGGSDTQYF.